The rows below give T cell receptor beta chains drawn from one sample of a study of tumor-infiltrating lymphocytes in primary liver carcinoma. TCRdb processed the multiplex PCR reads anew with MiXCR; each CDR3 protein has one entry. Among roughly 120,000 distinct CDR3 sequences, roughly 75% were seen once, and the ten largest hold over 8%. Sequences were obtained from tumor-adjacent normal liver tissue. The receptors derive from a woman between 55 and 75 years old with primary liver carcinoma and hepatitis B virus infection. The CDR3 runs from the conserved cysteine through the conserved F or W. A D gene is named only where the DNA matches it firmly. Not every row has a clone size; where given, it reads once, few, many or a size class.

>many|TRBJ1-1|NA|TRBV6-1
TGTGCCAGCAGTGAAGAGGGCCCGAACACTGAAGCTTTCTTT
CASSEEGPNTEAFF
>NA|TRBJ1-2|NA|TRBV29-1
TGCAGCGGCGCCCAGGGAGATCATGGCTACACCTTC
CSGAQGDHGYTF
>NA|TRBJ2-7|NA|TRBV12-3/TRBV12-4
TGTATCAGCAGCCCCAGGGGCGGGAACTCCTACGAGCAGTACTTC
CISSPRGGNSYEQYF
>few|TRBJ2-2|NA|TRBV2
TGTGCCAGCAGTCGGAGCGACCCTTTGACCGGGGAGCTGTTTTTT
CASSRSDPLTGELFF
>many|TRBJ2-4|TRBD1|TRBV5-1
TGCGCCAGCAGCCAAGACAGGGCCCTGAACATTCAGTACTTC
CASSQDRALNIQYF
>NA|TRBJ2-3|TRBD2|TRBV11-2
TGTGCCAGCAGCTTGGGAGGGATCACCACAGATACGCAGTATTTT
CASSLGGITTDTQYF
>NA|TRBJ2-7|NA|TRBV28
TGTGCCAGCAGTTCTCCCCGGGGGTCAAGAAGCTCCTACGAGCAGTACTTC
CASSSPRGSRSSYEQYF
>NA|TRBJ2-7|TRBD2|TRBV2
TGTGCCAGCAGTGAAGTAGATAGCGGGAGTTACGAGCAGTACTTC
CASSEVDSGSYEQYF
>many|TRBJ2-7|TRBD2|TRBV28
TGTGCCAGCAGTTTCCTACTCCCAGCGGGAGGACCTTACGAGCAGTACTTC
CASSFLLPAGGPYEQYF
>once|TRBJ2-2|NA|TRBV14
TGTGTCAGCAGCCAAGTAGTAGCTGCCAGGGAGCTGTTTTTT
CVSSQVVAARELFF
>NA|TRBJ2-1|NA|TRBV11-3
TGTGCCAGCGGCTTTAGCGGTGAGCAGCTCTTC
CASGFSGEQLF
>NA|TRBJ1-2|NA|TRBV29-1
NA
CSVDSYGCYTF
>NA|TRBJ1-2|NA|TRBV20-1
TGCAGTGCTTTCAATCTACAGGGAATCCTTGGCTACACCTTC
CSAFNLQGILGYTF
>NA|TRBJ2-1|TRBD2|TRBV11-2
TGTGCCAGCAGCTTAGTCGGGACTAGCGGGTTTTGTGAGCAGTTCTTC
CASSLVGTSGFCEQFF
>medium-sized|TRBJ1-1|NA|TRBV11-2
TGTGCCAGCAGCCTTGACAGTTCCTTGAACACTGAAGCTTTCTTT
CASSLDSSLNTEAFF
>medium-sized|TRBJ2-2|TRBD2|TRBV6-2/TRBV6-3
TGTGCCAGCAGTTATCCTAGCGGGAGGGCCAAGGGGGAGCTGTTTTTT
CASSYPSGRAKGELFF
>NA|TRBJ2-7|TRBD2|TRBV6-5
TGTGCCAGCACTTACGGACTAGCGGGAGTCTACGAGCAGTACTTC
CASTYGLAGVYEQYF
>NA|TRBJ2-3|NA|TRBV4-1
TGCGCCAGCAGCCAAGGGAACCTCACAGATACCCAGTATTTT
CASSQGNLTDTQYF
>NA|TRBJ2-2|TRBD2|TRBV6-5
TGTGCCAGCAGTTTCGGAACTAGCGGGTTCTCCGAGGAGCTGTTTTTT
CASSFGTSGFSEELFF
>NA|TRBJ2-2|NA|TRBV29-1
TGCAGCGTGACAGGTGGCATCGGGGAGCTGTTTTTT
CSVTGGIGELFF
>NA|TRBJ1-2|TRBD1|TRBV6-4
TGTGCCAGCAGTGACCGACAGGGGACCTACACCTTC
CASSDRQGTYTF
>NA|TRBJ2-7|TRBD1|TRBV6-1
TGTGTCGGACAGGGCCAGGCCGTAGGCGAGCAGTACTTC
CVGQGQAVGEQYF
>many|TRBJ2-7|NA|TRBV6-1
TGTGCCAGCAGTCCATCCTACGAGCAGTACTTC
CASSPSYEQYF
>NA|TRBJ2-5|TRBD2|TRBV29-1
TGTAGCGTTGGAGGGGCTAGCGGGAGGGGATTGGAGACCCAGTACTTC
CSVGGASGRGLETQYF
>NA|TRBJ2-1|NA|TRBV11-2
TGTGCCAGGAACGTAGATGGGAACCGCAATGAGCAGTTCTTC
CARNVDGNRNEQFF
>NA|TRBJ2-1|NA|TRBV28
TGTGTCAGCAGTTTATCTTTAAACTCCTACAATGAGCAGTTCTTC
CVSSLSLNSYNEQFF
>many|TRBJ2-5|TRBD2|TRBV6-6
TGTGCCACCCGTGGCGGGAGGAGAGGTTACCAAGAGACCCAGTACTTC
CATRGGRRGYQETQYF
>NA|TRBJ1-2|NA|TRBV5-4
TGTGCCAGCTGCTTGGTCAACAGGGGCTACACCTTC
CASCLVNRGYTF
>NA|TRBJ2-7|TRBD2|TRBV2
TGTGCCAGCAGTGCCTCTAGCGGACGCTACGAGCAGTACTTC
CASSASSGRYEQYF
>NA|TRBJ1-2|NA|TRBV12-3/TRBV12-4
TGTGACAGCAGTTTACTTTCCCCGTCGGGGAGCTACACCTTC
CDSSLLSPSGSYTF
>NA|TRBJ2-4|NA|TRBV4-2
TGTGCCAGGAGCCAAGTATCTCGAACAACGAGCAAAAACATTCAGTACTTC
CARSQVSRTTSKNIQYF
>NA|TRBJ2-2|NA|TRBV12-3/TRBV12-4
TGTACCAGCAGTTACCCCAAAGGCGGAAGGAGCTCCGGGGAGCTGTTTTTT
CTSSYPKGGRSSGELFF
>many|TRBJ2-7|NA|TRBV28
TGTGCCAGCCTATCCGGGACGGACCCCTACGAGCAGTACTTC
CASLSGTDPYEQYF
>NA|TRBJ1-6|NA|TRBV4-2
TGTGCCAGCAGCATAGTCAGGGTACCTGTCCATAATTCACCCCTCCACTTT
CASSIVRVPVHNSPLHF
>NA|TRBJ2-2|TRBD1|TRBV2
TGTGCCAGCAACCATCCGGGACAGGGTACCGGGGAGCTGTTTTTT
CASNHPGQGTGELFF
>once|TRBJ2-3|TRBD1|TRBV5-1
TGCACCAGCAGCTTGGGGACAGGAGGCCTGAGCACAGATACGCAGTATTTT
CTSSLGTGGLSTDTQYF
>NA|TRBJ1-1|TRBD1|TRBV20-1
TGCAGTGCGAGACATATTACAGGGGGCACTGAAGATTTCTTT
CSARHITGGTEDFF
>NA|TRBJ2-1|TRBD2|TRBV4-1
TGCGCCATCAGCCAAGAACCCAGCGGGAGGGCGGACAATGAACAGTTCTTC
CAISQEPSGRADNEQFF
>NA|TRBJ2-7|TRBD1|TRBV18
TGTGCCAGCTCACGTTCGGACAGGGTCGAGCAGTACTTC
CASSRSDRVEQYF
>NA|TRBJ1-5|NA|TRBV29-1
TGCAGCGTCTTAGTTTCTGGGTGTCAGCACCAGCATTTT
CSVLVSGCQHQHF
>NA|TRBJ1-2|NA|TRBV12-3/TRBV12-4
TGTGCCGGCAGTTTTCGGACGATTGGAGCGACGGGCTACACGTTC
CAGSFRTIGATGYTF
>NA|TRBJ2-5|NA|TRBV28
TGTACCAGCAGTTTACCTGTAGCGTTGGGGCAAGAGACCCAGCACTTC
CTSSLPVALGQETQHF
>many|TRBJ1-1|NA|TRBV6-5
TGTGCCAGCAGGGCACCCGTGAACACTGAAGCTTTCTTT
CASRAPVNTEAFF
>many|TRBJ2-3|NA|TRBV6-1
TGTGCCAGCAGTGAAGTGGGGGATACGCAGTATTTT
CASSEVGDTQYF
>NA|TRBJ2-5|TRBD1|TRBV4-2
TGTGCCAGCAGCCAAGGAGGGACAGGGACCCATCCTGAGGAAGAGACTCAGTACTTC
CASSQGGTGTHPEEETQYF
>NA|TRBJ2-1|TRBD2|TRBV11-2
TGTGCCAACAGCCCGAGGAGGACTAGCGGGAGGGACGATGAGCAGTTCTTC
CANSPRRTSGRDDEQFF
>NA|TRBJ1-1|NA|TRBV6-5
TGTGCCATCAGCAGAGCCGCCCTAAGGGAAGCTTTCTTT
CAISRAALREAFF
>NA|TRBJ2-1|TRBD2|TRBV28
TGTGACGGCACCAACGTACCCCTCCTAGCGGGTAAATCCTACAATGAGCAGTTCTTC
CDGTNVPLLAGKSYNEQFF
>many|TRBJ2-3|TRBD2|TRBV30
TGTGCCTGGAGCGTCACTTTTAGCGGGAGGAACACAGATACGCAGTATTTT
CAWSVTFSGRNTDTQYF
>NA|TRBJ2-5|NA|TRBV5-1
TGCGCCAGCAGCTTGAGGCTAGCAGGAATTCAAGAGACCCAGTACTTC
CASSLRLAGIQETQYF
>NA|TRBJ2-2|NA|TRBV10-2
TGCGCCAGCAGTGAGTCGACTAGACAAATAGCGAGCACCGGGGAGCTATTTTTT
CASSESTRQIASTGELFF